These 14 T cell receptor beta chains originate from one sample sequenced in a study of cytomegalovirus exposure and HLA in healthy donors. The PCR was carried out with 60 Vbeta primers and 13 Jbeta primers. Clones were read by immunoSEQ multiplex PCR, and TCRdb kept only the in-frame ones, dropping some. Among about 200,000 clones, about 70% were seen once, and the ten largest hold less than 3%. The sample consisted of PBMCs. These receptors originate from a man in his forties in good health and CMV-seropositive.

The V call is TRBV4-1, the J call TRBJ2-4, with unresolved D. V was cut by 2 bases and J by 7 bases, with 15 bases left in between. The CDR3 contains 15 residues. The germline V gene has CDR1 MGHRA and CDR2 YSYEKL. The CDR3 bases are TGCGCCAGCAGCCAATCTGAGCTTAAATTGAACATTCAGTACTTC. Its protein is CASSQSELKLNIQYF.

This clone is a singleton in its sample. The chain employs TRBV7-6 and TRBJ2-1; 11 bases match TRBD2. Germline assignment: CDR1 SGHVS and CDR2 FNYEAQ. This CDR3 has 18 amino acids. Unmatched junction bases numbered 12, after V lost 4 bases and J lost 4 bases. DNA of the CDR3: TGTGCCAGCAGCTCTTTAGCGGGGGGGAGGCTCTATTACAATGAGCAGTTCTTC. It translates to CASSSLAGGRLYYNEQFF.

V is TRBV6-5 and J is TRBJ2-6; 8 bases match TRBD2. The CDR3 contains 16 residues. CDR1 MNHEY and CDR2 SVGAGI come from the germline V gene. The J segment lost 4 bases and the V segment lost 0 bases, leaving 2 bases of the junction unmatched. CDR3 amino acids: CASSYSQRGGANVLTF. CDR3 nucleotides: TGTGCCAGCAGTTACTCCCAGCGGGGGGGGGCCAACGTCCTGACTTTC.

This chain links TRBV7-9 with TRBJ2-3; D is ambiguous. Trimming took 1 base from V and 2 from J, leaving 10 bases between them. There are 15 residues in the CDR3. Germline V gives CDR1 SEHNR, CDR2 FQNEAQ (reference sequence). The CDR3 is CASSLDPVITDTQYF. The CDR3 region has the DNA TGTGCCAGCAGCTTAGACCCGGTAATCACAGATACGCAGTATTTT.

As DNA, the CDR3 is TGTGCCTCGACCCCCGCGCCGGGACTGAACTATGGCTACACCTTC. Translating gives CASTPAPGLNYGYTF. The chain is built from TRBV4-2 and TRBJ1-2, with D perhaps TRBD1 (5 bases). Germline V gives CDR1 LGHNA, CDR2 YNFKEQ. The CDR3 consists of 15 residues. V lost 11 bases to trimming and J lost 2 bases, with 21 bases between them.

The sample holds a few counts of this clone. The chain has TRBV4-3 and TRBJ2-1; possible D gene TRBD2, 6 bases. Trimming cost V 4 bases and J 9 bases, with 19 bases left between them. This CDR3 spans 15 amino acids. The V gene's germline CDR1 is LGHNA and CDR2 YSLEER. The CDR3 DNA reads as TGCGCCAGCAGCCGCGGGAATGTTGGCCCAACTGAGCAGTTCTTC. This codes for CASSRGNVGPTEQFF.

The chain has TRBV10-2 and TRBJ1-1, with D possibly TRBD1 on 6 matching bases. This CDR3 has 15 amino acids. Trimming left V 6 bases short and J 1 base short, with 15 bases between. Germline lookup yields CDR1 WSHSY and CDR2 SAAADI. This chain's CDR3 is CASRELRGANTEAFF. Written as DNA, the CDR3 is TGCGCCAGCAGGGAACTCAGGGGCGCGAACACTGAAGCTTTCTTT.

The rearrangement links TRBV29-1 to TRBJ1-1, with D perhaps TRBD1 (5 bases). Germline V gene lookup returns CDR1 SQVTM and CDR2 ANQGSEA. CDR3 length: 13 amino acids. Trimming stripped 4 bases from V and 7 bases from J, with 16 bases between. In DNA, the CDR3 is TGCAGCGTTGGGGGGGGACTGCACCTTGAAGCTTTCTTT. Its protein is CSVGGGLHLEAFF.

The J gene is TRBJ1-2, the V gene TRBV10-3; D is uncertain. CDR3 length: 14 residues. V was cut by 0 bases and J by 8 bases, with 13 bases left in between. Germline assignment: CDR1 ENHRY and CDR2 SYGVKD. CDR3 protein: CAISESGGPGGYTF. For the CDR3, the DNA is TGTGCCATCAGTGAGTCGGGCGGTCCGGGGGGCTACACCTTC.

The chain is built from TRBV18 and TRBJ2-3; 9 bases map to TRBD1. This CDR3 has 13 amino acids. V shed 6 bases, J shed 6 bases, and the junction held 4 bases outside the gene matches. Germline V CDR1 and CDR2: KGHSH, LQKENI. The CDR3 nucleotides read TGTGCCAGCTCTCCCACAGGGGGCGATACGCAGTATTTT. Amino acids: CASSPTGGDTQYF.

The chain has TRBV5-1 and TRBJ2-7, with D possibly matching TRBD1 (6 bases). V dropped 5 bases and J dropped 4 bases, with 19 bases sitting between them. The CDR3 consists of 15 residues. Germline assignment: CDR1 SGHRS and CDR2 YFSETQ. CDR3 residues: CASRYTPGQEYEQYF. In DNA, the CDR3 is TGCGCCAGCAGATATACGCCGGGACAAGAATACGAGCAGTACTTC.

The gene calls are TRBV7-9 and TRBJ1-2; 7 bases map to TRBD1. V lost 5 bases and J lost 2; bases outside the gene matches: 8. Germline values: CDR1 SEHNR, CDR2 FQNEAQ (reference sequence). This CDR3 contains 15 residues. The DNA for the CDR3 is TGTGCCAGCAGCCCTAGACAGGGTCGGAACTATGGCTACACCTTC. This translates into CASSPRQGRNYGYTF.

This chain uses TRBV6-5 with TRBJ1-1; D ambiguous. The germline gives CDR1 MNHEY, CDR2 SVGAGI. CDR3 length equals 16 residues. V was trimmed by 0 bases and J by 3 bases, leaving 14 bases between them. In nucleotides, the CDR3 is TGTGCCAGCAGTTACTCGACGAGGGTTGTGCACACTGAAGCTTTCTTT. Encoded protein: CASSYSTRVVHTEAFF.

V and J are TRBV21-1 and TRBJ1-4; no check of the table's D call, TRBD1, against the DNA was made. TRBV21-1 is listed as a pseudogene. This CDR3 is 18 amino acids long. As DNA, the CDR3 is TGTGCCAGCAGCAAATCGGGCGCTAAAACAGGGATCGATGAAAAACTGTTTTTT. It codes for CASSKSGAKTGIDEKLFF.